This record covers a single TCR beta chain. Germline V gene sequence: CDR1 MNHEY, CDR2 SMNVEV (reference sequence). J was trimmed by 0 bases and V by 3 bases; bases with no gene match: 4. This CDR3 has 15 amino acids. Described time point: after dendritic cell vaccination, including at tumor progression/relapse. The record originates from a study of glioma-infiltrating T cells after dendritic cell vaccination. TCRdb's table, derived via immunoSEQ multiplex PCR, lists solely in-frame clones and lacks some. The table records about 99,000 clones, around 80% of them present only once. The input for sequencing was blood, taken after dendritic cell vaccination. The TCR sequence derives from a human donor with glioblastoma. The chain couples TRBV27 to TRBJ1-1; TRBD1 agrees at 7 bases. The CDR3 here is CASSLGTAMNTEAFF. As DNA, the CDR3 is TGTGCCAGCAGTTTGGGGACAGCCATGAACACTGAAGCTTTCTTT.